This T cell receptor beta chain was sequenced for a study of cytomegalovirus exposure and HLA in healthy donors. This clone turned up a few times. PCR involved 60 Vbeta and 13 Jbeta primers. Using immunoSEQ multiplex PCR, the repertoire was profiled, and TCRdb retains in-frame clones only, with some absent. The profile shows more than 85,000 clones, less than 90% of them singletons. The TCR comes from a man aged 40-49 years in good health and CMV-seronegative. The sequenced sample consisted of PBMCs.

The CDR3 coding sequence is TGTGCCAGCAGTCGACACGGTTTAAGCTCCTACAATGAGCAGTTCTTC. This encodes CASSRHGLSSYNEQFF. V gene TRBV27 combines with J gene TRBJ2-1; D unresolved. Deletions cut 5 bases from V and 0 bases from J, with 14 bases between. CDR3 length: 16 amino acids. Germline lookup yields CDR1 MNHEY and CDR2 SMNVEV (reference sequence).